Below are 6 T cell receptor beta chains sequenced from a single sample in a study of PD-L1 blockade in urothelial cancer. Sequencing was performed with immunoSEQ multiplex PCR; in TCRdb, only in-frame clones are kept and a portion is missing. This table has approximately 100,000 clones, 89% appearing once. Time point in this sample: pretreatment peripheral blood. The source was PBMCs, collected around atezolizumab (anti-PD-L1) treatment. These receptors originate from a woman aged 80 or over with urothelial cancer.

The chain employs TRBV7-3 and TRBJ2-3; possibly TRBD2 for D (6 bases). The germline gives CDR1 SGHTA, CDR2 FQGTGA. CDR3 length: 15 amino acids. The V end lost 3 bases, the J end lost 3 bases, and 13 bases lay between the germline ends. This chain's CDR3 is CASSFAGGPTDTQYF. DNA for the CDR3: TGTGCCAGCAGCTTTGCTGGAGGGCCGACAGATACGCAGTATTTT.

The rearrangement links TRBV6-1 to TRBJ2-1; D perhaps matches TRBD2 (7 bases). V dropped 2 bases and J dropped 9 bases, with 14 bases sitting between them. The germline gives CDR1 MNHNS, CDR2 SASEGT. This CDR3 is 14 amino acids long. The chain's CDR3 is CASSEWEGGVEQFF. The CDR3 nucleotides read TGTGCCAGCAGTGAATGGGAGGGGGGAGTTGAGCAGTTCTTC.

The genes are TRBV6-5 and TRBJ1-2; tentative D call: TRBD1 (5 bases). This CDR3 region has 15 residues. Between the trimmed V and J ends, which lost 0 bases and 4 bases, there was a span of 12 bases. CDR1 is MNHEY, CDR2 SVGAGI, per germline. The DNA for the CDR3 is TGTGCCAGCAGTTACTCACGACAGTCCTTCTATGGCTACACCTTC. This translates into CASSYSRQSFYGYTF.

The CDR3 DNA reads as TGTGCCATCAGGCAGGGACAGCAGAACACTGAAGCTTTCTTT. Its translation is CAIRQGQQNTEAFF. The chain recombines TRBV10-3 with TRBJ1-1; 7 bases fit TRBD1. This CDR3 region has 14 residues. CDR1 is ENHRY, CDR2 SYGVKD, per germline. The ends lost 6 bases at V and 1 base at J; junction bases unmatched: 5.

This rearrangement joins TRBV5-1 to TRBJ1-2; D remains ambiguous. Germline loops: CDR1 SGHRS, CDR2 YFSETQ. The CDR3 has 16 residues. V gave up 0 bases and J gave up 3 bases, with 15 bases separating them. CDR3 DNA sequence: TGCGCCAGCAGCTTGGGGGTCTCGGGGAGCGACTATGGCTACACCTTC. This encodes CASSLGVSGSDYGYTF.

The CDR3: CASSLRTGGNEQYF. The CDR3 DNA follows: TGCGCCAGCAGCTTAAGGACAGGGGGGAACGAGCAGTACTTC. The chain is built from TRBV5-1 and TRBJ2-7; 10 bases map to TRBD1. The CDR3 runs to 14 residues. With 2 bases clipped from V and 5 bases from J, the junction kept 4 bases outside the gene matches. CDR1 is SGHRS, CDR2 YFSETQ, per germline.